This is a list of T cell receptor beta chains from one sample in a study of shared T cell receptors in the human thymus. This table comes from immunoSEQ multiplex PCR, and its TCRdb copy is limited to in-frame clones, with some not included. The profile shows under 450,000 clones, more than 85% of them singletons. Sequencing used thymocytes. Receptors originate from a human donor. Each CDR3 is given with its conserved first and last residue. D genes are given only for firm matches. Where a row states a size, it is once, few, many or the class of an expanded clone; other rows omit it.

j_call	v_call	clone_size	d_call	cdr3_aa	cdr3_nt
TRBJ2-1	TRBV4-1	once	.	CASSQVGTSQFF	TGCGCCAGCAGCCAAGTGGGTACCTCGCAGTTCTTC
TRBJ2-2	TRBV30	.	.	CAWSHNRSRYPGELFF	TGTGCCTGGAGTCATAATCGCTCTCGCTACCCCGGGGAGCTGTTTTTT
TRBJ1-2	TRBV14	.	TRBD1	CASSQRDRVNYGYTF	TGTGCCAGCAGCCAACGGGACAGGGTAAACTATGGCTACACCTTC
TRBJ2-2	TRBV6-4	.	TRBD2	CASSHGTSASRGTGELFF	TGTGCCAGCAGTCACGGGACTAGCGCTTCACGGGGCACCGGGGAGCTGTTTTTT
TRBJ2-5	TRBV28	.	.	CASSTPPGPLGETQYF	TGTGCCAGCAGTACCCCGCCGGGACCCTTGGGGGAGACCCAGTACTTC
TRBJ2-3	TRBV27	.	.	CASSSGTVKTSTDTQYF	TGTGCCAGCAGTTCCGGGACTGTAAAAACTAGCACAGATACGCAGTATTTT
TRBJ2-7	TRBV9	.	.	CASSVGEYEQYF	TGTGCCAGCAGCGTAGGGGAGTACGAGCAGTACTTC
TRBJ2-7	TRBV5-6	.	.	CASSVDNNEQYF	TGTGCCAGCAGCGTGGACAACAACGAGCAGTACTTC
TRBJ2-3	TRBV13	.	TRBD2	CASSSGTSGKTDTQYF	TGTGCCAGCAGCTCCGGGACTAGCGGGAAGACAGATACGCAGTATTTT
TRBJ1-3	TRBV7-2	.	.	CASSQSTPLGSGNTIYF	TGTGCCAGCAGCCAGTCGACTCCTCTAGGCTCTGGAAACACCATATATTTT
TRBJ1-2	TRBV28	.	.	CASSLLGIQDSKNYGYTF	TGTGCCAGCAGTTTATTGGGGATCCAAGACTCCAAAAACTATGGCTACACCTTC
TRBJ2-7	TRBV29-1	.	.	CSVGRGAYEQYF	TGCAGCGTTGGAAGGGGGGCCTACGAGCAGTACTTC
TRBJ2-3	TRBV7-8	.	TRBD2	CASSYQREEGDTQYF	TGTGCCAGCAGCTACCAGCGGGAGGAAGGAGATACGCAGTATTTT
TRBJ1-1	TRBV16	.	.	CASSQSAVQEAFF	TGTGCCAGCAGCCAATCGGCGGTCCAGGAAGCTTTCTTT
TRBJ2-7	TRBV11-1	.	.	CASSSPGGTTYEQYF	TGTGCCAGCAGCTCGCCCGGAGGCACCACCTACGAGCAGTACTTC
TRBJ2-1	TRBV27	once	.	CASSLAQQGGDYNEQFF	TGTGCCAGCAGTTTAGCCCAACAGGGTGGGGACTACAATGAGCAGTTCTTC
TRBJ2-1	TRBV4-1	.	.	CASSQALGGGYNEQFF	TGCGCCAGCAGCCAAGCTCTAGGGGGGGGATACAATGAGCAGTTCTTC
TRBJ2-7	TRBV28	.	TRBD1	CASKTSSGTGLYEQYF	TGTGCCAGCAAGACCTCCTCCGGGACAGGGCTCTACGAGCAGTACTTC
TRBJ2-1	TRBV7-3	.	.	CASSSRPSEQFF	TGTGCCAGCAGCTCCCGTCCTAGTGAGCAGTTCTTC
TRBJ2-7	TRBV10-2	.	.	CASSGPSEAYEQYF	TGCGCCAGCAGTGGCCCCTCGGAGGCCTACGAGCAGTACTTC
TRBJ2-1	TRBV5-1	once	.	CASSRKVGGRGGEQFF	TGCGCCAGCAGCCGGAAGGTTGGGGGTCGTGGGGGTGAGCAGTTCTTC
TRBJ2-1	TRBV28	once	TRBD2	CASSRTSGSYNEQFF	TGTGCCAGCAGCAGGACTAGCGGATCCTACAATGAGCAGTTCTTC
TRBJ2-3	TRBV27	.	.	CASSFRQATLLTDTQYF	TGTGCCAGCAGTTTCCGACAGGCCACATTACTAACAGATACGCAGTATTTT
TRBJ2-7	TRBV10-2	.	TRBD1	CASSEGGQAGRSYEQYF	TGCGCCAGCAGTGAAGGGGGACAGGCGGGAAGGTCCTACGAGCAGTACTTC
TRBJ1-2	TRBV13	.	.	CASSTSHSGRLSLNYGYTF	TGTGCCAGCAGCACATCTCACAGTGGGAGACTGAGCTTGAACTATGGCTACACCTTC